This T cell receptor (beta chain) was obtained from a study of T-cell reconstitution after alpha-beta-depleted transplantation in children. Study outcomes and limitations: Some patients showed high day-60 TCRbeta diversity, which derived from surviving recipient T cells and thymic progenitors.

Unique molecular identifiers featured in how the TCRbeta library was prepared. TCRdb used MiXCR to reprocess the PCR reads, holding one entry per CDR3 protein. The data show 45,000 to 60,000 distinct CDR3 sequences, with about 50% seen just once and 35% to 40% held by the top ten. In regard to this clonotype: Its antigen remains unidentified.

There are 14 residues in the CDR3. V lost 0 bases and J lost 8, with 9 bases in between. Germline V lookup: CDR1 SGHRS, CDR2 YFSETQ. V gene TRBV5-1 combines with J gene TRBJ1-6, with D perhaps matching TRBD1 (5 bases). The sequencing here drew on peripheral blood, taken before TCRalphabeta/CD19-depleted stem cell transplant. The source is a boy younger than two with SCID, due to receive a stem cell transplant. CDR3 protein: CASSLGTGDSPLHF. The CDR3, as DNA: TGCGCCAGCAGCTTGGGCACAGGCGATTCACCCCTCCACTTT.